This T cell receptor beta chain comes out of a study of T cell responses to AZD1222 COVID-19 vaccine. Study-wide points: The donor group comprised mostly white British people and more females; the analysis possibly underestimated clonal diversity. Of spike-specific TCRs, nearly half reportedly target regions left unmutated in variants.

With regard to this clone: Its specificity is not known.

Germline V gene data show CDR1 as SGDLS and CDR2 as YYNGEE. CDR3 length equals 18 residues. Trimming stripped 3 bases from V and 0 bases from J, with 19 bases between. Repertoires were generated with immunoSEQ multiplex PCR, while TCRdb's copy carries only in-frame clones and drops some. The data hold fewer than 110,000 clones, with about 85% observed a single time. The chain links TRBV9 to TRBJ1-3, with TRBD1 as a possible D gene (5 bases). This specimen consisted of peripheral blood, obtained on day 0 of AZD1222 vaccination. The source is an adult in good health. Here the CDR3 DNA reads TGTGCCAGCAGCGAGGGGAGCGGGGACGGTATCTCTGGAAACACCATATATTTT. Translated, it gives CASSEGSGDGISGNTIYF.